The text below deals with one T cell receptor (beta chain). This record belongs to a study of blood T cell repertoires in COVID-19. Study-wide context: Samples taken during acute and convalescent COVID-19 were collected in the United States, Italy and Spain. In each case, the material was cDNA or gDNA derived from T cells, B-cell-depleted T cells, or PBMCs.

In the original processing: Scientists estimated how many nucleated cells there were by amplifying reference gene primers. Using immunoSEQ multiplex PCR, the repertoire was profiled, and TCRdb retains in-frame clones only, with some absent. V and J calls and clone size are those listed in that table; D and trimming were worked out from the DNA. The sample lists 250,000 to 350,000 clones, about 88% occurring once. The TCR originated in a woman aged 60 to 75 with acute or convalescent COVID-19. Sequenced material: peripheral blood.

This CDR3 is CASSEEWSSYEQYF. CDR3 sequence (DNA): TGTGCCAGCAGTGAAGAATGGAGCTCCTACGAGCAGTACTTC. This chain joins TRBV2 and TRBJ2-7; D gene unclear. Germline V gives CDR1 SNHLY, CDR2 FYNNEI. This CDR3 comprises 14 residues. V shed 1 base and J shed 0 bases, with 7 bases lying between them.